This TCR beta chain is from a study of blood T cells in healthy people across ages. Combining a sample-barcoded 5' primer with a J-beta primer mix, a second PCR ran for about 6 to 12 cycles. From the 5' RACE reads, TCRdb called clonotypes with MiXCR, one entry per CDR3 protein. The sample lists approximately 940,000 distinct CDR3 sequences, 48% occurring once. Collection of around 10 milliliters of peripheral blood was performed for each donor. Each sample yielded at least 5.5 micrograms of PBMC total RNA. This sequence originates from a man between 25 and 39 years old in good health. Sequenced input: blood.

The CDR3 reads CASNVGGGHTDTQYF. The CDR3 bases are TGCGCCAGCAACGTGGGCGGGGGCCACACAGATACGCAGTATTTT. V usage is TRBV5-1 and J usage is TRBJ2-3, with D perhaps matching TRBD2 (7 bases). CDR3 length: 15 amino acids. Trimming removed 6 bases from V and 2 bases from J, with 16 bases in between. Germline V gene data show CDR1 as SGHRS and CDR2 as YFSETQ. The whole variable domain, remainder taken from reference TRBV5-1 and TRBJ2-3, is KAGVTQTPRYLIKTRGQQVTLSCSPISGHRSVSWYQQTPGQGLQFLFEYFSETQRNKGNFPGRFSGRQFSNSRSEMNVSTLELGDSALYLCASNVGGGHTDTQYFGPGTRLTVL.